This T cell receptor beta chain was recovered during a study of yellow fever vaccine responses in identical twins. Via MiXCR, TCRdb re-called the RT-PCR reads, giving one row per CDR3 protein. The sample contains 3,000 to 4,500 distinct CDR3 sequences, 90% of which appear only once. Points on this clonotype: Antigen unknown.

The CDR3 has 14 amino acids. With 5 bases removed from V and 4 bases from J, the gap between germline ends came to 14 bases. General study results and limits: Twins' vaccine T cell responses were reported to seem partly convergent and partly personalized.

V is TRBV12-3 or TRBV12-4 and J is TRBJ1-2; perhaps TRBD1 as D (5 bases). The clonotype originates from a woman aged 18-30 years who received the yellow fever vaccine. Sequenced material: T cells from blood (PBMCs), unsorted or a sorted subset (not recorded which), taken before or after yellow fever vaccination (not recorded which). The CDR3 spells CASSPGTVTYGYTF. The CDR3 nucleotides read TGTGCCAGCAGTCCCGGGACTGTGACCTATGGCTACACCTTC.